A single sample is the source of the 2 T cell receptor beta chains below, sequenced in a study of T-cell reconstitution after alpha-beta-depleted transplantation in children. The authors prepared the TCRbeta library with unique molecular identifiers. TCRdb recomputed calls from the PCR reads with MiXCR, one row per CDR3 protein. Of about 600,000 distinct CDR3 sequences listed, about 10% are singletons. The source was PBMCs from the stem cell graft donor, collected from the stem cell graft. These receptors all stem from a human donor who donated a stem cell graft to a child with acute myeloid leukemia.

This clonotype was seen many times. The DNA for the CDR3 is TGCAGCGTTGAATTAAGTACTAGCGGGACTTGGGAGCAGTACTTC. This translates into CSVELSTSGTWEQYF. The V gene is TRBV29-1, the J gene TRBJ2-7, with 10 bases aligning to TRBD2. V trimming: 2 bases; J trimming: 7 bases; junction bases outside the gene matches: 11. This CDR3 spans 15 amino acids. CDR1 SQVTM and CDR2 ANQGSEA come from the germline V gene.

Only a few counts were recorded for this clonotype. CDR3 sequence: CASSSGTGSRETQYF. In DNA, the CDR3 is TGCGCCAGCAGCTCCGGGACGGGATCCCGTGAGACCCAGTACTTC. The chain is built from TRBV5-1 and TRBJ2-5; D possibly matches TRBD1 or TRBD2 (5 bases each). Germline V gene lookup returns CDR1 SGHRS and CDR2 YFSETQ. Trimming took off 3 bases at V and 5 bases at J, with 17 bases between the two ends. The CDR3 consists of 15 residues.